A single TCR beta chain is shown here with its context. This sample is drawn from a study of blood T cell repertoires in COVID-19. Germline values: CDR1 MNHEY, CDR2 SVGAGI. Trimming at V came to 6 bases and at J to 5 bases, leaving 7 bases not matched to a gene. This CDR3 has 14 residues. The Seattle patients joined while their infection was active and were tracked longitudinally afterward. Profiling relied on immunoSEQ multiplex PCR, and the TCRdb table lists in-frame clones only, not all of them. The sample lists roughly 120,000 clones; approximately 74% were seen once. Sequencing was performed on peripheral blood. This TCR derives from a man older than 75 with COVID-19, enrolled during active disease. The J gene is TRBJ2-7, the V gene TRBV6-5, with 10 bases that match TRBD1. DNA for the CDR3: TGTGCCAGCAGCCCGGGACAGGGGTTCCACGAGCAGTACTTC. Translation gives CASSPGQGFHEQYF.